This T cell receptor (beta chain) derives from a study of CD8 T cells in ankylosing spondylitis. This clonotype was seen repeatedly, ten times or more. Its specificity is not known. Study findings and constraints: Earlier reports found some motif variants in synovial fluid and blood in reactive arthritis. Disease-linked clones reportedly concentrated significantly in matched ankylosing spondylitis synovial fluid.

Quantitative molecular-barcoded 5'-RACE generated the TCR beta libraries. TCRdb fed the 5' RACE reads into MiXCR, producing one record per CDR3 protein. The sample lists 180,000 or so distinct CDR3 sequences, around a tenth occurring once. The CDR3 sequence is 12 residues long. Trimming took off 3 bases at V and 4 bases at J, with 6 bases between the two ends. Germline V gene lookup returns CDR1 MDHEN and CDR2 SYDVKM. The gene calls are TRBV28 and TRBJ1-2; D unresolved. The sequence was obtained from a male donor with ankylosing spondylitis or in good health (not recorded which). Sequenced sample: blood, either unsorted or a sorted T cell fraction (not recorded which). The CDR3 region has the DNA TGTGCCAGCAGTTTCGGACTCTATGGCTACACCTTC. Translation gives CASSFGLYGYTF.